Detailed here is one T cell receptor (beta chain). The J segment lost 3 bases and the V segment lost 5 bases, leaving 10 bases of the junction unmatched. This CDR3 is built from 17 residues. cDNA came from roughly 0.53 to 1 ug RNA primed by random hexamers. TCRdb fed the immunoSEQ multiplex PCR reads into MiXCR, producing one record per CDR3 protein. The repertoire consists of hundreds of thousands of distinct CDR3 sequences, with 93% occurring once and the leading ten covering around 0.072%. These data originate in a study of CD8 T cells in Susac syndrome. From blood CD8+ and CD4+ T cells, TCR beta sequences were generated. In the multiple sclerosis control group, patients were treatment-naive and had stable or active relapsing-remitting disease. Negative magnetic isolation gave CD8+ and CD4+ cells; FACS enriched CD8+ TEMRA.

The V gene is TRBV23-1, the J gene TRBJ2-2; TRBD2 agrees at 9 bases. TRBV23-1 carries the ORF label, with uncertain function. The receptor's source is a human donor with multiple sclerosis. Sequenced sample: CD4+ T cells from PBMCs. CDR3 in DNA: TGCGCCAGCAGTAGCTCTAGCGGGGTTAAACACACCGGGGAGCTGTTTTTT. Translated, it gives CASSSSSGVKHTGELFF.